The sequence of this T cell receptor (beta chain) was determined in a study of a mutant IDH1 vaccine in newly diagnosed glioma. About the study: Patients' prior therapy spanned radiotherapy, temozolomide, or both; most underwent both. Study-wide results and limits: Of all patients, 93.3% showed vaccine-induced immune responses.

The data were produced by immunoSEQ multiplex PCR, yet TCRdb's version contains in-frame clones alone and is incomplete. Of roughly 50,000 clones detected, about three quarters appear once; the ten largest clones hold around 8%. V dropped 5 bases and J dropped 0; count of bases not matched to a gene: 3. CDR1 is MNHNS, CDR2 SASEGT, per germline. CDR3 size: 14 residues. This clone was seen just once. The antigen is unknown. Time point of the sample: week 23, last vaccination. Each dose delivered 300 ug of mutant IDH1 20-mer peptide subcutaneously with imiquimod. New WHO grade 3 or 4 IDH1-mutant, ATRX-lost astrocytomas were present in all donors.

The source was PBMCs, collected from a glioma patient whose treatment included an IDH1 peptide vaccine. The sequence derives from a woman aged 40 to 49 with glioma. Some clones in this sample may be carry-over from other donors' samples. V gene TRBV6-1 combines with J gene TRBJ1-1, with 7 bases matching TRBD1. CDR3 protein: CASSWDSMNTEAFF. In nucleotides, the CDR3 is TGTGCCAGCAGTTGGGACAGCATGAACACTGAAGCTTTCTTT.